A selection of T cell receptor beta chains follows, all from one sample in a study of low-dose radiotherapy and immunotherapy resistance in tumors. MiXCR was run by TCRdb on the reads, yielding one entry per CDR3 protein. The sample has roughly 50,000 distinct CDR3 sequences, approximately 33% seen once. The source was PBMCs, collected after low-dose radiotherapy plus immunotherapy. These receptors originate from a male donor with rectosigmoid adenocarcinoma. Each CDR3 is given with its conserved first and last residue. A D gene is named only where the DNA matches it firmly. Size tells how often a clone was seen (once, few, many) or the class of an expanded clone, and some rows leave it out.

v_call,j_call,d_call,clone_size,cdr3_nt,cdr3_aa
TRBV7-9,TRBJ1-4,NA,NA,TGTGCCAGCAGCCGCTCAGCTGGGGGGGGTAATGAAAAACTGTTTTTT,CASSRSAGGGNEKLFF
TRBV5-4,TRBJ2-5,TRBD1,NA,TGTGCCAGCAGCGGACAGGGGGCACACCAAGAGACCCAGTACTTC,CASSGQGAHQETQYF
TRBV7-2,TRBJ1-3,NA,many,TGTGCCAGCAGCTTAGCAGGGGCGCTGGGAAACACCATATATTTT,CASSLAGALGNTIYF
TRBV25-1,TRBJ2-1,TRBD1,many,TGTGCCAGCAGTGTCGGGACAGACTACAATGAGCAGTTCTTC,CASSVGTDYNEQFF
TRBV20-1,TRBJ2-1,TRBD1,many,TGCAGTGCTACCGGGACAGGGGACAATGAGCAGTTCTTC,CSATGTGDNEQFF
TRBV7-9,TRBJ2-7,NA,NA,TGTGCCACTGTGGCGGACACCTCCTACGAGCAGTACTTC,CATVADTSYEQYF
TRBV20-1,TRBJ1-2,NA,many,TGCAGTGCTAAATCCCAGGTGAACTATGGCTACACCTTC,CSAKSQVNYGYTF
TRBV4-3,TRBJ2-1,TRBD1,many,TGCGCCAGCAGCCAAGATCTTGACAGGGGAGGTGCCGGCTACGGGAAGGAGCAGTTCTTC,CASSQDLDRGGAGYGKEQFF
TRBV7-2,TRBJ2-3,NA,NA,TGTGCCAGCAGCCCACGATCTGAGCGGCTAACAGATACGCAGTATTTT,CASSPRSERLTDTQYF
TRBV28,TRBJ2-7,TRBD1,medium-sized,TGTGCCAGCAGCCCGAGACAGGGGTGGACTTCCTACGAGCAGTACTTC,CASSPRQGWTSYEQYF
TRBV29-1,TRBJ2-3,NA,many,TGCAGCGTTCGAACAGGGATCGATACGCAGTATTTT,CSVRTGIDTQYF
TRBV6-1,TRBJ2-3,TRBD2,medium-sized,TGTGCCAGCAGTGAATTGGGGGGGTCGGCAGATACGCAGTATTTT,CASSELGGSADTQYF
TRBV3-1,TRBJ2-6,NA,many,TGTGCCAGCAGCCAAGATTGGCAGGGAGAATATATCTCTGGGGCCAACGTCCTGACTTTC,CASSQDWQGEYISGANVLTF
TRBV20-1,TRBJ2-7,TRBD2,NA,TGCAGTGCTAACGGACTAGCGGGAGGAAAGAACGAGCAGTACTTC,CSANGLAGGKNEQYF
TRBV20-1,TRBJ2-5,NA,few,TGCAGTGCTAGAGATCTTAGGGTAGGGGAGACCCAGTACTTC,CSARDLRVGETQYF
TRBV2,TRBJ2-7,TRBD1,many,TGTGCCAGCAGGGAGGACAGGGTCCACTCCTACGAGCAGTACTTC,CASREDRVHSYEQYF
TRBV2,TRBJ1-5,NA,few,TGTGCCAGCAGTGAATGGGCAGGGGAGAGCAATCAGCCCCAGCATTTT,CASSEWAGESNQPQHF
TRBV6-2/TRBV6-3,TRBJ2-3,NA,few,TGTGCCAGCAGTTACTCGATTGGCGGCCGCACAGATACGCAGTATTTT,CASSYSIGGRTDTQYF
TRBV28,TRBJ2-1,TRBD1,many,TGTGCCAGCAGTACATCCGGGACAGGGTCAGGCAATGAGCAGTTCTTC,CASSTSGTGSGNEQFF
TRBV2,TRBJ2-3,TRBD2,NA,TGTGCCAGCGGGGGGACTAGCGTGAGCACAGATACGCAGTATTTT,CASGGTSVSTDTQYF
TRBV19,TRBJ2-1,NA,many,TGTGCCAGTAGTATTGGGGTCTTGGGGCAGGGTGGTCACAATGAGCAGTTCTTC,CASSIGVLGQGGHNEQFF
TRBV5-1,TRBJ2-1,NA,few,TGCGCCAGCAGCTGGTCCCTGGAGGGGGCCTCCTACAATGAGCAGTTCTTC,CASSWSLEGASYNEQFF
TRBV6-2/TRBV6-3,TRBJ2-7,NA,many,TGTGCCAGCAGTTACGGCACTTTCCTTTCCTACGAGCAGTACTTC,CASSYGTFLSYEQYF
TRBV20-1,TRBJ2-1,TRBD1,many,TGCAGCTCGAACAAGAAGGACAGGGGACTCTACAATGAGCAGTTCTTC,CSSNKKDRGLYNEQFF
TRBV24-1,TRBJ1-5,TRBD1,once,TGTGCCACCAGTTTGGGACAGAGTGGTCAACCCCAGCATTTT,CATSLGQSGQPQHF
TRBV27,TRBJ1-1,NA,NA,TGTGCCAGCAGCCGTAAGGGGAAAGCTTTCTTT,CASSRKGKAFF
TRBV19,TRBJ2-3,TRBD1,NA,TGTGCCAGTACCCCAATGGGACAGGGGTTTGCGCAGTATTTT,CASTPMGQGFAQYF
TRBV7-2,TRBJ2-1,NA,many,TGTGCCAGCACGAACCGGGGGCAATACAATGAGCAGTTCTTC,CASTNRGQYNEQFF
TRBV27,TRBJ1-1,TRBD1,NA,TGTGCCAGCAGTAACAGGGGGAACACTGAAGCTTTCTTT,CASSNRGNTEAFF
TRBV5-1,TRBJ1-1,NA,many,TGCGCCAGCAGCTTGGCGCCCGACTTACTTCCCGGGGACTTT,CASSLAPDLLPGDF
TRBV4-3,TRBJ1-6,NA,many,TGCGCCAGCAGCCAAGAGCCGGTTTTTGGTTCACCCCTCCACTTT,CASSQEPVFGSPLHF
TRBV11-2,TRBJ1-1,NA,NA,TGTGCCAGCAGCTTAGAGGGGCCGGGGGGGAACACTGAAGCTTTCTTT,CASSLEGPGGNTEAFF
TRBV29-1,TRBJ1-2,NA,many,TGCAGCGTTGTTCTATGGCCCTATGGCTACACCTTC,CSVVLWPYGYTF
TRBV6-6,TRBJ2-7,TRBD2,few,TGTGCCAGCAGAATCCAAGCGGGAGCACCCTACGAGCAGTACTTC,CASRIQAGAPYEQYF
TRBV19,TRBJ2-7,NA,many,TGTGCCAGTAGTAATCACTACGAGCAGTACTTC,CASSNHYEQYF
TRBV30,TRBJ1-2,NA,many,TGTGCCTGGAGTGCAGGCTATGGCTACACCTTC,CAWSAGYGYTF
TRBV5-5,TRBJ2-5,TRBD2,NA,TGTGCCAGCAGCCCCGCGGGACTAGCGGGAGGGTTAGAGACCCAGTACTTC,CASSPAGLAGGLETQYF
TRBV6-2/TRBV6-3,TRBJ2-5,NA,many,TGTGCCAGCAGTTACTCGGGCCAGGAACAAGAGACCCAGTACTTC,CASSYSGQEQETQYF
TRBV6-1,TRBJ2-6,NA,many,TGTGCCAGCAGTGAAGCGTCCCCAGGGGCCAACGTCCTGACTTTC,CASSEASPGANVLTF